This T cell receptor (beta chain) is from a study of PD-1 blockade in mismatch repair-deficient tumors. On the study more broadly: Patients had approximately 12 mismatch repair-deficient cancer types and were previously treated and progressing.

Mismatch repair deficiency was confirmed in all patients, by PCR or immunohistochemistry. Three pembrolizumab responders had their TCRs sequenced. After removal of 6 bases from V and 8 bases from J, the junction contained 7 bases not matched to a gene. This CDR3 has 15 amino acids. CDR1 and CDR2 (germline): MNHEY, SVGAGI. Study-wide points: Tumor-resident clones, often absent from pretreatment blood, expanded after pembrolizumab and then contracted.

As for this clone: The target antigen is unknown.

This table comes from immunoSEQ multiplex PCR, and its TCRdb copy is limited to in-frame clones, with some not included. The sample includes more than 30,000 clones, roughly 85% of them seen just once. The clonotype was recovered from an adult with mismatch repair-deficient cancer. The rearrangement joins TRBV6-5 to TRBJ1-4; 12 positions agree with TRBD1. Sequenced material: peripheral blood, taken approximately 78 weeks after starting pembrolizumab. The CDR3 spells CASSWAGQGAEKLFF. CDR3 DNA sequence: TGTGCCAGCAGCTGGGCGGGACAGGGGGCAGAAAAACTGTTTTTT.